This T cell receptor beta chain was retrieved from a study of blood T cell repertoires in COVID-19 (dated by TCRdb to the early 2020s). With regard to the full study: The collaborator samples originated in the United States, Italy and Spain and spanned the acute and convalescent phases of COVID-19. The prospective study material was composed of cDNA or gDNA derived from T cells, B-cell-depleted T cells, or PBMCs. The dataset comprised deeply sampled blood TCRbeta repertoires from subjects exposed to, actively infected with, or recovered from COVID-19. The repertoires were released in a freely available public database meant as a resource for research on the immune response to SARS-CoV-2. The samples were drawn from two sources: the first 160 participants of the ongoing ImmuneRACE study, and some 1,300 subjects contributed by 6 global collaborators. A de-identified subject ID, COVID-19 status, age in years and sex were almost always included in the sample metadata. HLA class I and class II types, where available, came from metadata supplied by the sample provider rather than from assay-based typing. Study-wide conclusions, independent of this receptor: The amount of clinical and demographic metadata varied by source and participant and was provided uncurated.

The collaborating institutions used their own protocols to collect whole blood in K2EDTA tubes. For TCRbeta analysis, collaborator samples were shipped as frozen whole blood, as isolated PBMCs, or as DNA extracted from either sample type. Here V drops 4 bases and J drops 1 base, and the junction holds 5 bases not matched to any gene. Spanning cysteine to phenylalanine, the CDR3 consists of 16 amino acids. Just CDR3 DNA is preserved here, 48 bases in frame from base 1. CDR1 is given as SGDLS and CDR2 as YYNGEE, both from the germline V gene. Turning to this clone: The antigen it binds to is not known. Base qualities are not at hand, and no much larger clone is one base apart.

TCRbeta CDR3 regions were amplified from genomic DNA using the immunoSEQ Assay, a bias-controlled multiplex PCR. The authors' pipeline ran thus. Within the assay, amplification of reference gene primers was used to estimate how many nucleated cells each sample contained. To quantify the absolute abundance of each unique TCRbeta CDR3 rearrangement, sequence reads were collapsed and filtered. For each sample, productive Simpson clonality was calculated as the square root of Simpson's diversity index across productive rearrangements. The table was pulled from immuneACCESS by TCRdb, which kept in-frame rearrangements only. Such tables lose some clones; where checked, under half of the loss comes from unresolved V genes, and the rest has no known cause. The D gene and trimming were derived from the DNA, and the V and J assignments and clone size from that table. The sample table shows about 110,000 clones, and 84% are seen once. Around 6.7% of the sample comes from the top ten.

The V and J segments used are TRBV9 and TRBJ2-4; 10 of the junction bases match TRBD1. This sequence originates from a woman in her fifties or sixties with acute or convalescent COVID-19. The material sequenced was peripheral blood. The CDR3 reads CASSPWTGGAKNIQYF. The bases read TGTGCCAGCAGCCCTTGGACAGGGGGGGCCAAAAACATTCAGTACTTC.